Below are 30 T cell receptor beta chains sequenced from a single sample in a study of blood T cell repertoires in COVID-19 (dated by TCRdb to 2018 to 2021). Receptors were amplified or captured by the immunoSEQ multiplex PCR assay. In its TCRdb copy, this immuneACCESS table keeps in-frame sequences only and misses some clones. Where compared with another copy, unresolved V genes explain less than half of these, and the others have no known cause. Within this sample are some 100,000 clones, with roughly nine tenths of them counted one time only. The top ten hold about 8% of the sample. Sequenced sample: peripheral blood. The receptors derive from a man between 65 and 85 years old who had recovered from COVID-19.

V is TRBV9 and J is TRBJ2-5; 8 nucleotides agree with TRBD1. The V gene end was trimmed by 4 bases and the J gene end by 5 bases; junction bases not matched to a gene: 10. CDR1 SGDLS and CDR2 YYNGEE come from the germline V gene. The CDR3 is made up of 15 amino acids. CDR3 region: CASSPGQGRGETQYF. Here the CDR3 DNA reads TGTGCCAGCAGCCCTGGACAGGGTCGAGGGGAGACCCAGTACTTC.

The chain combines TRBV27 with TRBJ2-1; the match to TRBD2 covers 12 bases. Germline V gene data show CDR1 as MNHEY and CDR2 as SMNVEV (reference sequence). V was pared by 4 bases and J by 15 bases, with 13 bases of the junction left unmatched. This CDR3 comprises 15 residues. The CDR3 spells CASSSKTSGSGPLFF. Written as DNA, the CDR3 is TGTGCCAGCAGTTCCAAGACTAGCGGGAGCGGCCCCTTGTTCTTC.

This clone was seen once. The chain joins TRBV7-7 to TRBJ2-3; no clear D gene. The CDR3 is made up of 15 amino acids. The germline gives CDR1 SSHAT, CDR2 FNYEAQ (reference sequence). V lost 2 bases and J 1 base, leaving 10 bases between the germline ends. The CDR3 sequence: CASSLSIERTDTQYF. For the CDR3, the DNA is TGTGCCAGCAGCTTAAGCATCGAGCGCACAGATACGCAGTATTTT.

The chain combines TRBV25-1 with TRBJ2-1, with 9 bases lining up with TRBD2. Germline V gene sequence: CDR1 MGHDK, CDR2 SYGVNS. Trimming cost V 7 bases and J 6 bases; bases outside gene matches: 7. The CDR3 totals 14 residues. CDR3 residues: CASNLAGRINEQFF. CDR3 nucleotides: TGTGCCAGCAATCTAGCGGGAAGGATCAATGAGCAGTTCTTC.

This chain connects TRBV7-2 to TRBJ1-2, with D possibly being TRBD1 (6 bases). Germline CDR1 and CDR2: SGHTA and FQGNSA. V lost 7 bases, J lost 4 bases, and 19 bases lay in between. CDR3 length: 15 amino acids. CDR3 in amino acids: CASKPGQGPFYGYTF. DNA of the CDR3: TGTGCCAGCAAGCCGGGGCAGGGGCCTTTCTATGGCTACACCTTC. The entire variable domain, with the rest obtained from reference TRBV7-2 and TRBJ1-2, is as follows: GAGVSQSPSNKVTEKGKDVELRCDPISGHTALYWYRQSLGQGLEFLIYFQGNSAPDKSGLPSDRFSAERTGGSVSTLTIQRTQQEDSAVYLCASKPGQGPFYGYTFGSGTRLTVV.

This rearrangement joins TRBV27 to TRBJ2-7; D is uncertain. The CDR3 consists of 12 residues. Germline CDR1 and CDR2: MNHEY and SMNVEV (reference sequence). V was pared by 4 bases and J by 5 bases, with 9 bases between. The CDR3, as DNA: TGTGCCAGCAGTTCTAATCCCCACGAGCAGTACTTC. Its translation: CASSSNPHEQYF.

V gene TRBV7-2 combines with J gene TRBJ2-5; 12 bases map to TRBD2. This CDR3 is built from 16 residues. V lost 4 bases to trimming and J lost 7 bases; unmatched junction nucleotides: 10. In germline, CDR1 is SGHTA, CDR2 FQGNSA. The CDR3 reads CASSSRTSGVILTQYF. DNA of the CDR3: TGTGCCAGCAGCTCTAGGACTAGCGGGGTGATTCTGACCCAGTACTTC.

The chain recombines TRBV28 with TRBJ1-1, with D hard to call. Germline-derived CDR1 and CDR2 are MDHEN and SYDVKM. V was clipped by 2 bases and J by 0 bases, with 7 bases between them. The CDR3 runs to 14 residues. The CDR3 bases are TGTGCCAGCAGTTTACCGAGGTTGAACACTGAAGCTTTCTTT. This encodes CASSLPRLNTEAFF.

This clone was observed a single time. The CDR3 region is CASSFSTEAFF. CDR3 DNA: TGTGCCAGCAGTTTCAGCACTGAAGCTTTCTTT. The chain employs TRBV12-3 or TRBV12-4 and TRBJ1-1, with D unclear. The CDR3 runs 11 residues. Trimming shortened V by 3 bases and J by 4 bases, and 3 bases separated the two germline ends.

The table lists this clone with a few counts. This chain links TRBV5-6 with TRBJ2-7; the match to TRBD1 covers 7 bases. The CDR3 length is 15 residues. Germline CDR1 reads SGHDT; CDR2 reads YYEEEE. Losses at the gene ends were 4 bases for V and 4 bases for J; bases not matched to a gene: 11. The CDR3: CASSPRKGAVYEQYF. DNA of the CDR3: TGTGCCAGCAGCCCACGCAAGGGGGCGGTGTACGAGCAGTACTTC.

The CDR3 DNA sequence: TGTGCCAGTATTCCGGGACACGGGAACACTGAAGCTTTCTTT. It translates to CASIPGHGNTEAFF. This chain connects TRBV19 to TRBJ1-1, with D perhaps matching TRBD1 (6 bases). The germline V and J ends were trimmed by 7 bases and 1 base, with 13 bases remaining between them. The CDR3 sequence is 14 residues long. CDR1 is LNHDA and CDR2 is SQIVND in the germline V gene (reference sequence).

The rearrangement links TRBV7-3 to TRBJ2-5; no clear D gene. Germline CDR1 and CDR2: SGHTA and FQGTGA. V shed 5 bases and J shed 7 bases, with 8 bases lying between them. CDR3 length equals 11 residues. CDR3 in DNA: TGTGCCAGCAGCCCGGGTCGGACCCAGTACTTC. It yields the protein CASSPGRTQYF.

The J gene is TRBJ2-6, the V gene TRBV6-1, with 8 bases aligning to TRBD1. J was trimmed by 0 bases and V by 2 bases; bases with no gene match: 15. The CDR3 spans 21 residues. Germline-derived CDR1 and CDR2 are MNHNS and SASEGT. This chain's CDR3 is CASSERVDRVDFFSGANVLTF. Written as DNA, the CDR3 is TGTGCCAGCAGTGAAAGGGTGGACAGGGTGGATTTTTTCTCTGGGGCCAACGTCCTGACTTTC.

The chain has TRBV19 and TRBJ1-5, with 10 bases fitting TRBD1. V lost 4 bases and J lost 11; bases outside the gene matches: 8. The CDR3 has 14 residues. Germline lookup yields CDR1 LNHDA and CDR2 SQIVND (reference sequence). CDR3 in DNA: TGTGCCAGTAGTACGGGGACAGGGGTCTTATCCCAGCATTTT. It encodes CASSTGTGVLSQHF.

The chain employs TRBV28 and TRBJ2-7; 11 nucleotides match TRBD1. The germline V gene encodes CDR1 MDHEN and CDR2 SYDVKM. The CDR3 covers 16 residues. V lost 4 bases and J lost 4; bases outside the gene matches: 9. CDR3 in DNA: TGTGCCAGCAGTTCACTGGACAGGGGGCTTGGATACGAGCAGTACTTC. Translating it yields CASSSLDRGLGYEQYF. The entire variable domain, with the rest obtained from reference TRBV28 and TRBJ2-7, is as follows: DVKVTQSSRYLVKRTGEKVFLECVQDMDHENMFWYRQDPGLGLRLIYFSYDVKMKEKGDIPEGYSVSREKKERFSLILESASTNQTSMYLCASSSLDRGLGYEQYFGPGTRLTVT.

This clone has just a few counts. The chain is built from TRBV7-9 and TRBJ1-2, with 10 bases matching TRBD1. The CDR3 loop spans 14 amino acids. Losses at the gene ends were 5 bases for V and 5 bases for J; bases not matched to a gene: 5. Germline V gene lookup returns CDR1 SEHNR and CDR2 FQNEAQ (reference sequence). CDR3 amino acids: CASSLGTGAYGYTF. The DNA for the CDR3 is TGTGCCAGCAGCCTAGGGACAGGGGCATATGGCTACACCTTC.

CDR3 bases: TGTGCCACCAGTGATCGTCCGGGACTAGCGGGGGGGCCTGTTTGGGGAGAGCAGTTCTTC. Translated: CATSDRPGLAGGPVWGEQFF. This rearrangement joins TRBV24-1 to TRBJ2-1; 16 bases are a match to TRBD2. This CDR3 is 20 amino acids long. Germline V gene sequence: CDR1 KGHDR, CDR2 SFDVKD. V dropped 3 bases and J dropped 10; count of bases not matched to a gene: 17.

The chain employs TRBV7-2 and TRBJ2-4; maybe TRBD1 (6 bases). This CDR3 has 15 amino acids. Germline loops: CDR1 SGHTA, CDR2 FQGNSA. V shed 4 bases and J shed 7 bases, with 17 bases lying between them. CDR3 amino acids: CASSSQQGGVNIQYF. In DNA form, the CDR3 reads TGTGCCAGCAGCTCCCAACAGGGTGGAGTGAACATTCAGTACTTC.

This chain connects TRBV5-1 to TRBJ1-2, with D perhaps TRBD1 (6 bases). There are 15 residues in the CDR3. CDR1 SGHRS and CDR2 YFSETQ come from the germline V gene. Trimming removed 0 bases at V and 5 bases at J, with 14 bases between. In DNA form, the CDR3 reads TGCGCCAGCAGCTTGGACCACAGGGAGTCATATGGCTACACCTTC. This codes for CASSLDHRESYGYTF.

The chain is built from TRBV27 and TRBJ2-5; 7 nucleotides match TRBD2. J was trimmed by 4 bases and V by 5 bases; bases with no gene match: 7. The V gene's germline CDR1 is MNHEY and CDR2 SMNVEV (reference sequence). The CDR3 runs to 14 residues. The CDR3 reads CASSMTSWGETQYF. CDR3 DNA: TGTGCCAGCAGTATGACTAGCTGGGGAGAGACCCAGTACTTC.

This clone was seen ten or more times. The chain employs TRBV19 and TRBJ1-2, with 9 bases aligning to TRBD1. This CDR3 is built from 16 residues. J lost 3 bases, V lost 5 bases, and 10 bases had no gene match. The germline V gene encodes CDR1 LNHDA and CDR2 SQIVND (reference sequence). CDR3 protein: CASSPRQGVGDYGYTF. The CDR3 coding sequence is TGTGCCAGTAGTCCGAGACAGGGGGTCGGGGACTATGGCTACACCTTC.

The rearrangement uses TRBV9 and TRBJ2-1; TRBD2 agrees at 11 bases. The length of the CDR3 is 16 residues. CDR1 SGDLS and CDR2 YYNGEE come from the germline V gene. V lost 4 bases and J lost 7; bases outside the gene matches: 10. The DNA for the CDR3 is TGTGCCAGCAGCTCCCGACTAGCGGGATATATGAATGAGCAGTTCTTC. This sequence encodes CASSSRLAGYMNEQFF.

This chain links TRBV5-1 with TRBJ2-2; perhaps TRBD1 as D (5 bases). Germline CDR1 SGHRS, CDR2 YFSETQ. The V and J ends lost 3 bases and 6 bases respectively, with 12 bases between them. This CDR3 is built from 14 residues. CDR3 nucleotides: TGCGCCAGCAGCTATCTAGGGGTTCCCGGGGAGCTGTTTTTT. It translates to CASSYLGVPGELFF.

V gene TRBV6-5 combines with J gene TRBJ1-5, with D hard to call. The V gene's germline CDR1 is MNHEY and CDR2 SVGAGI. V was trimmed by 4 bases and J by 2 bases, leaving 12 bases between them. This CDR3 spans 15 amino acids. Here the CDR3 DNA reads TGTGCCAGCAGTTTCACCGGAGGTGGCAATCAGCCCCAGCATTTT. This encodes CASSFTGGGNQPQHF.

The chain is built from TRBV24-1 and TRBJ2-1; weak D call: TRBD2 (6 bases). CDR1 and CDR2 from the germline V gene are KGHDR and SFDVKD. Trimming cost V 3 bases and J 3 bases, with 14 bases left between them. This CDR3 has 16 amino acids. CDR3 region: CATSDISGASYNEQFF. CDR3 bases: TGTGCCACCAGTGATATTAGCGGAGCCAGCTACAATGAGCAGTTCTTC.

The chain carries TRBV28 and TRBJ2-7; D gene ambiguous. Germline V gives CDR1 MDHEN, CDR2 SYDVKM. The ends were cut back, 5 bases at V and 9 bases at J, with 20 bases in the middle. CDR3 length: 14 amino acids. The CDR3 nucleotides are TGTGCCAGCAGTATAATGAAGAATCCCTACCGGCAGTACTTC. Its translation: CASSIMKNPYRQYF.

The chain is built from TRBV5-1 and TRBJ2-3; D is perhaps TRBD2 (7 bases). Germline CDR1 reads SGHRS; CDR2 reads YFSETQ. Trimming shortened V by 2 bases and J by 0 bases, and 10 bases separated the two germline ends. This CDR3 contains 15 residues. The CDR3 reads CASSFRGASTDTQYF. In nucleotides, the CDR3 is TGCGCCAGCAGCTTTCGGGGGGCCAGCACAGATACGCAGTATTTT. Full variable domain (remainder filled in from reference TRBV5-1 and TRBJ2-3): KAGVTQTPRYLIKTRGQQVTLSCSPISGHRSVSWYQQTPGQGLQFLFEYFSETQRNKGNFPGRFSGRQFSNSRSEMNVSTLELGDSALYLCASSFRGASTDTQYFGPGTRLTVL.

The gene calls are TRBV11-2 and TRBJ2-3; D unclear. This CDR3 has 13 amino acids. Germline CDR1 and CDR2: SGHAT and FQNNGV. The germline V and J ends were trimmed by 0 bases and 4 bases, with 5 bases remaining between them. The CDR3 spells CASSLERADTQYF. The CDR3 region has the DNA TGTGCCAGCAGCTTAGAAAGAGCAGATACGCAGTATTTT.

The chain is built from TRBV15 and TRBJ2-1; possibly TRBD1 for D (6 bases). V shed 5 bases and J shed 7 bases, with 9 bases lying between them. The CDR3 has 12 amino acids. Germline CDR1 is LNHNV and CDR2 is YYDKDF (reference sequence). DNA of the CDR3: TGTGCCACCAGCGGGCAGGGGAATGAGCAGTTCTTC. Translation gives CATSGQGNEQFF.

The CDR3 DNA sequence: TGTGCCAGCAGCGGCGGGGGCCTTAGCACAGATACGCAGTATTTT. Amino acid sequence: CASSGGGLSTDTQYF. This chain links TRBV7-6 with TRBJ2-3, with D maybe TRBD2 (7 bases). Germline assignment: CDR1 SGHVS and CDR2 FNYEAQ. The CDR3 spans 15 residues. Trimming cost V 5 bases and J 0 bases, with 12 bases left between them.